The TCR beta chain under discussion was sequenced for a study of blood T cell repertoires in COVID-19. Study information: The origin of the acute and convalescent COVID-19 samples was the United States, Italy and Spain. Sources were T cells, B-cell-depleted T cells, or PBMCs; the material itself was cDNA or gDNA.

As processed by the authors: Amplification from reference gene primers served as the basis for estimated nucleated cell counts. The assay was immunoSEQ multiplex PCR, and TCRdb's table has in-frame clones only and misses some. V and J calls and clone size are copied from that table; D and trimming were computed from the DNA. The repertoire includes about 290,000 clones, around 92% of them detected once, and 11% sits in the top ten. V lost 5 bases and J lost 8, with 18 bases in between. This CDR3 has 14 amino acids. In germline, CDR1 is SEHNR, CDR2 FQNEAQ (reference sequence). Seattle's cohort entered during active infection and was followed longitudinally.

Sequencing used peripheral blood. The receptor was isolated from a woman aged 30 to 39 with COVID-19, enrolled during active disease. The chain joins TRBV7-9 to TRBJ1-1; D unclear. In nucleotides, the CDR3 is TGTGCCAGCAGCCCCTCCCTTGGTACTTACGAAGCTTTCTTT. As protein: CASSPSLGTYEAFF.